Shown below are 31 T cell receptor beta chains from a single sample sequenced in a study of T cell responses to AZD1222 COVID-19 vaccine. Some clones are missing from TCRdb's copy, which holds only in-frame ones; the method was immunoSEQ multiplex PCR. The sample consists of over 100,000 clones, 88% of them appearing once. The sequenced sample was peripheral blood, obtained on day 0 of AZD1222 vaccination. The receptors were gathered from an adult in good health.

The chain couples TRBV4-1 to TRBJ1-2; D is uncertain. Per the germline V gene, CDR1 is MGHRA and CDR2 is YSYEKL. The CDR3 runs to 15 residues. V lost 1 base, J lost 3 bases, and 12 bases lay in between. The CDR3 DNA follows: TGCGCCAGCAGCCAAGGGATAACCCAGGACTATGGCTACACCTTC. Translating gives CASSQGITQDYGYTF.

The chain employs TRBV19 and TRBJ2-3; 7 bases are a match to TRBD2. J was trimmed by 4 bases and V by 6 bases; bases with no gene match: 4. Germline CDR1 LNHDA, CDR2 SQIVND (reference sequence). This CDR3 has 13 residues. CDR3 in DNA: TGTGCCAGTAGCACGGCGGGGGCAGATACGCAGTATTTT. This sequence encodes CASSTAGADTQYF.

The chain is built from TRBV10-3 and TRBJ1-3; no definite D call. Germline CDR1 ENHRY, CDR2 SYGVKD. CDR3 length: 13 amino acids. Trimming left V 8 bases short and J 0 bases short, with 8 bases between. The DNA for the CDR3 is TGTGCCATCCGAACGGACTCTGGAAACACCATATATTTT. Its protein is CAIRTDSGNTIYF.

The chain couples TRBV6-5 to TRBJ2-3; TRBD2 matches 9 bases. V dropped 6 bases and J dropped 2; count of bases not matched to a gene: 3. The CDR3 has 14 amino acids. Germline V gene lookup returns CDR1 MNHEY and CDR2 SVGAGI. The CDR3 nucleotides read TGTGCCAGCAGGAGCGGGGGGTTCACAGATACGCAGTATTTT. Translating gives CASRSGGFTDTQYF.

Turning to this clone: The same CDR3 is also encoded by other DNA sequences in this sample. The chain recombines TRBV12-3 or TRBV12-4 with TRBJ1-5; no reliable D call. Trimming stripped 3 bases from V and 1 base from J, with 4 bases between. The CDR3 runs 13 residues. CDR3 DNA sequence: TGTGCCAGCAGTTTCTTGAGCAATCAGCCCCAGCATTTT. Translated: CASSFLSNQPQHF.

The chain joins TRBV5-1 to TRBJ2-7; 9 bases fit TRBD1. J was trimmed by 2 bases and V by 2 bases; bases with no gene match: 5. CDR1 SGHRS and CDR2 YFSETQ come from the germline V gene. The CDR3 consists of 15 residues. Here the CDR3 reads CASSFGQGNTYEQYF. The CDR3 bases are TGCGCCAGCAGCTTCGGACAGGGGAATACCTACGAGCAGTACTTC.

The chain uses TRBV2 and TRBJ1-5; 8 bases are a match to TRBD1. Germline CDR1 is SNHLY and CDR2 is FYNNEI. This CDR3 is built from 13 residues. V shed 6 bases and J 5 bases; nucleotides not matched to a gene: 3. As DNA, the CDR3 is TGTGCCAGCAGGTTGACAGGGGATCAGCCCCAGCATTTT. It encodes CASRLTGDQPQHF.

The CDR3 bases are TGTGCCAGCAGCGTAGTCGGGGGCGAGCAGTACTTC. It translates to CASSVVGGEQYF. The chain is built from TRBV9 and TRBJ2-7, with D perhaps TRBD2 (6 bases). This CDR3 is built from 12 residues. Trimming took off 0 bases at V and 6 bases at J, with 7 bases between the two ends. CDR1 and CDR2 (germline): SGDLS, YYNGEE.

The V gene is TRBV9, the J gene TRBJ2-2; D unresolved. V was shortened by 0 bases and J by 9 bases, with 3 bases between the two germline ends. The CDR3 covers 11 residues. Germline assignment: CDR1 SGDLS and CDR2 YYNGEE. The CDR3 region is CASSVAWELFF. The CDR3 nucleotides are TGTGCCAGCAGCGTAGCGTGGGAGCTGTTTTTT.

This chain joins TRBV11-2 and TRBJ1-1; D unresolved. Per germline, CDR1 SGHAT and CDR2 FQNNGV. CDR3 length: 12 residues. With 5 bases removed from V and 4 bases from J, the gap between germline ends came to 8 bases. Here the CDR3 DNA reads TGTGCCAGCAGCGAAACAGCCACTGAAGCTTTCTTT. Translation: CASSETATEAFF. The full variable domain, in which reference TRBV11-2 and TRBJ1-1 provide the parts outside the CDR3, is EAGVAQSPRYKIIEKRQSVAFWCNPISGHATLYWYQQILGQGPKLLIQFQNNGVVDDSQLPKDRFSAERLKGVDSTLKIQPAKLEDSAVYLCASSETATEAFFGQGTRLTVV.

CDR3 protein: CASSRADQPQHF. The CDR3 region has the DNA TGTGCCAGCAGCAGGGCGGATCAGCCCCAGCATTTT. The rearrangement uses TRBV2 and TRBJ1-5; TRBD1 might be the D (5 bases). V lost 6 bases to trimming and J lost 5 bases, with 8 bases between them. Per the germline V gene, CDR1 is SNHLY and CDR2 is FYNNEI. This CDR3 contains 12 residues.

In this sample, this clone turned up once. The V and J genes are TRBV19 and TRBJ2-5, with 11 nucleotides matching TRBD2. Losses at the gene ends were 7 bases for V and 5 bases for J; bases not matched to a gene: 9. CDR3 size: 15 residues. CDR1 is LNHDA and CDR2 is SQIVND in the germline V gene (reference sequence). The CDR3 DNA sequence: TGTGCCAGTACAGTAGCGGGGGGGCCCATGGAGACCCAGTACTTC. As protein: CASTVAGGPMETQYF. Filled out from reference TRBV19 and TRBJ2-5, the complete variable domain reads DGGITQSPKYLFRKEGQNVTLSCEQNLNHDAMYWYRQDPGQGLRLIYYSQIVNDFQKGDIAEGYSVSREKKESFPLTVTSAQKNPTAFYLCASTVAGGPMETQYFGPGTRLLVL.

The chain couples TRBV6-5 to TRBJ1-1, with D perhaps matching TRBD1 (5 bases). The CDR3 length is 12 residues. The V gene's germline CDR1 is MNHEY and CDR2 SVGAGI. Trimming took 6 bases from V and 8 from J, leaving 13 bases between them. The CDR3 protein is CASRGQGGEAFF. Here the CDR3 DNA reads TGTGCCAGCAGAGGCCAGGGCGGGGAAGCTTTCTTT.

This chain connects TRBV6-2 or TRBV6-3 to TRBJ2-1; no clear D gene. The germline V and J ends were trimmed by 4 bases and 0 bases, with 7 bases remaining between them. CDR1 and CDR2 from the germline V gene are MNHEY and SVGEGT. There are 14 residues in the CDR3. The CDR3 reads CASSWWSSYNEQFF. In nucleotides, the CDR3 is TGTGCCAGCAGTTGGTGGTCCTCCTACAATGAGCAGTTCTTC.

The J gene is TRBJ1-2, the V gene TRBV4-2; TRBD1 aligns across 8 bases. The trim removed 0 bases at V and 3 bases at J, leaving 12 bases unmatched. The germline CDR1 and CDR2 sequences are LGHNA and YNFKEQ. This CDR3 is 18 amino acids long. This chain's CDR3 is CASSQDPAGAGGHYGYTF. The CDR3 DNA reads TGTGCCAGCAGCCAAGATCCGGCGGGGGCAGGGGGCCACTATGGCTACACCTTC.

DNA for the CDR3: TGTGCCAGTAGTTACGGGACAGGGGTCACCGGGGAGCTGTTTTTT. The encoded protein is CASSYGTGVTGELFF. The chain employs TRBV19 and TRBJ2-2; 10 bases are shared with TRBD1. The length of the CDR3 is 15 residues. V shed 5 bases and J 4 bases; nucleotides not matched to a gene: 4. CDR1 is LNHDA, CDR2 SQIVND, per germline (reference sequence).

This clone was seen only a few times. The CDR3 ends on some other residue instead of the conserved phenylalanine or tryptophan, so this is likely a read error. The DNA is omitted, as the CDR3 cannot be located on it reliably, and the CDR3 follows TCRdb's listing. The V and J genes are TRBV6-5 and TRBJ1-2. The CDR3 is 11 residues long, ends included. CDR1 and CDR2 from the germline V gene are MNHEY and SVGAGI. The CDR3 loop reads CASSYGEVREL.

Only a few counts were recorded for this clone. This chain uses TRBV18 with TRBJ2-2, with D hard to call. V lost 2 bases, J lost 2 bases, and 3 bases lay in between. Germline values: CDR1 KGHSH, CDR2 LQKENI. The CDR3 runs to 13 residues. The CDR3 DNA follows: TGTGCCAGCTCACCAGCCAACACCGGGGAGCTGTTTTTT. Translating gives CASSPANTGELFF.

The chain has TRBV7-2 and TRBJ1-2, with no clear D. V dropped 0 bases and J dropped 2 bases, with 7 bases sitting between them. Looked up from germline, CDR1 is SGHTA and CDR2 is FQGNSA. The CDR3 is 14 amino acids. The CDR3 nucleotides read TGTGCCAGCAGCTTAGCCGTTCCAAACTATGGCTACACCTTC. This translates into CASSLAVPNYGYTF. The variable domain in full, completed from reference TRBV7-2 and TRBJ1-2, reads GAGVSQSPSNKVTEKGKDVELRCDPISGHTALYWYRQSLGQGLEFLIYFQGNSAPDKSGLPSDRFSAERTGGSVSTLTIQRTQQEDSAVYLCASSLAVPNYGYTFGSGTRLTVV.

The chain couples TRBV19 to TRBJ2-7; D uncertain. The V gene's germline CDR1 is LNHDA and CDR2 SQIVND (reference sequence). This CDR3 has 12 amino acids. The V end was cut by 4 bases, the J end by 4 bases, with 8 bases between. The CDR3 spells CASSTGTYEQYF. The CDR3 DNA reads TGTGCCAGTAGTACAGGAACATACGAGCAGTACTTC.

This clone was recorded once. The rearrangement links TRBV7-8 to TRBJ1-2, with 9 bases lining up with TRBD1. Germline V lookup: CDR1 SGHVS, CDR2 FQNEAQ. The V and J ends lost 5 bases and 0 bases, in that order; junction bases with no gene match: 4. The CDR3 runs 15 residues. The CDR3 DNA sequence: TGTGCCAGCAGCCCACAGGGGGCGGCTAACTATGGCTACACCTTC. It encodes CASSPQGAANYGYTF.

A single count supports this clone. This rearrangement joins TRBV2 to TRBJ1-5, with D possibly matching TRBD1 (6 bases). Germline CDR1 reads SNHLY; CDR2 reads FYNNEI. The ends were cut back, 5 bases at V and 5 bases at J, with 13 bases in the middle. This CDR3 spans 14 amino acids. The CDR3 coding sequence is TGTGCCAGCAGTCTCCCGGGGGCTCATCAGCCCCAGCATTTT. Protein product: CASSLPGAHQPQHF.

The table lists this clone with a count of one. The rearrangement joins TRBV12-3 or TRBV12-4 to TRBJ1-4; possible D gene TRBD1, 5 bases. The CDR3 consists of 13 residues. V lost 4 bases and J lost 7, with 10 bases in between. DNA for the CDR3: TGTGCCAGCAGTTCGGGGCTTCTTGAAAAACTGTTTTTT. Encoded protein: CASSSGLLEKLFF.

The chain has TRBV18 and TRBJ1-3, with no clear D. Trimming removed 3 bases at V and 0 bases at J, with 6 bases between. CDR3 length equals 14 residues. Germline CDR1 KGHSH, CDR2 LQKENI. The CDR3 DNA is TGTGCCAGCTCACCGAAGAACTCTGGAAACACCATATATTTT. Protein product: CASSPKNSGNTIYF.

The V call is TRBV6-5, the J call TRBJ1-1; perhaps TRBD1 as D (6 bases). The CDR3 has 13 amino acids. Trimming took off 8 bases at V and 5 bases at J, with 15 bases between the two ends. Germline CDR1 and CDR2: MNHEY and SVGAGI. DNA for the CDR3: TGTGCCAGCCGCCAAACAGGGACGACTGAAGCTTTCTTT. Translation: CASRQTGTTEAFF.

This chain uses TRBV12-5 with TRBJ1-2; TRBD1 matches 7 bases. V lost 0 bases to trimming and J lost 4 bases; unmatched junction nucleotides: 5. The germline gives CDR1 LGHNT, CDR2 FRNRAP. This CDR3 comprises 15 residues. The CDR3 region is CASGLVPGGSYGYTF. In DNA, the CDR3 is TGTGCTAGTGGTTTGGTCCCAGGGGGATCCTATGGCTACACCTTC.

V usage is TRBV5-1 and J usage is TRBJ2-3; a weak D match, TRBD1 (6 bases). Trimming pared 0 bases from V and 3 bases from J, leaving 14 bases between. Per the germline V gene, CDR1 is SGHRS and CDR2 is YFSETQ. The CDR3 totals 16 residues. Written as DNA, the CDR3 is TGCGCCAGCAGCTTGGGGACGGACAGTAAGACAGATACGCAGTATTTT. It specifies CASSLGTDSKTDTQYF.

The rearrangement joins TRBV9 to TRBJ2-2, with D tentatively TRBD2 (6 bases). Trimming removed 4 bases from V and 5 bases from J, with 9 bases in between. This CDR3 spans 13 amino acids. Germline V gene sequence: CDR1 SGDLS, CDR2 YYNGEE. The CDR3 DNA reads TGTGCCAGCAGCCCAGCGGGTACCGGGGAGCTGTTTTTT. It is translated as CASSPAGTGELFF.

Here the CDR3 DNA reads TGTGCCAGTAGTATCCAGGGCAGAGCTACGGAGCAGTACTTC. Amino acid sequence: CASSIQGRATEQYF. The gene calls are TRBV19 and TRBJ2-7; TRBD1 might be the D (5 bases). Trimming removed 3 bases from V and 7 bases from J, with 16 bases in between. The CDR3 is 14 amino acids. Per the germline V gene, CDR1 is LNHDA and CDR2 is SQIVND (reference sequence).

The CDR3 reads CASSAGQNPFF. The CDR3 nucleotides are TGTGCCAGCAGTGCGGGACAAAACCCTTTCTTT. The rearrangement uses TRBV2 and TRBJ1-1, with a weak D call TRBD1 (6 bases). Trimming removed 4 bases from V and 12 bases from J, with 12 bases in between. This CDR3 contains 11 residues. The germline V gene has CDR1 SNHLY and CDR2 FYNNEI.

The chain employs TRBV9 and TRBJ2-3; unclear D gene. This CDR3 comprises 16 residues. The germline CDR1 and CDR2 sequences are SGDLS and YYNGEE. V dropped 1 base and J dropped 0 bases, with 12 bases sitting between them. CDR3 DNA sequence: TGTGCCAGCAGCGTAAGCTCAGCAGCTAGCACAGATACGCAGTATTTT. It specifies CASSVSSAASTDTQYF. The complete variable domain, with remaining parts taken from reference TRBV9 and TRBJ2-3, reads DSGVTQTPKHLITATGQRVTLRCSPRSGDLSVYWYQQSLDQGLQFLIQYYNGEERAKGNILERFSAQQFPDLHSELNLSSLELGDSALYFCASSVSSAASTDTQYFGPGTRLTVL.